Presented here are 32 T cell receptor beta chains from one specimen sequenced in a study of blood T cell repertoires in COVID-19 (TCRdb year 2020). To prepare the library, the immunoSEQ multiplex PCR assay was applied. TCRdb retrieved this table from immuneACCESS and kept in-frame rearrangements only. Not all clones are present; in checked studies, unresolved V genes account for under half, and no reason is known for the remainder. The sample includes more than 250,000 clones, with 85% observed a single time. The top ten clones comprise roughly 4.6% of the sample. Sequenced sample: peripheral blood. The receptors derive from a man in his forties or fifties with active or convalescent COVID-19.

In this sample, this clone turned up a few times. Other DNA sequences in this specimen translate into the identical CDR3. In nucleotides, the CDR3 is TGTGCCAGCAGCGTGGAGTCCTCTGGAAACACCATATATTTT. It specifies CASSVESSGNTIYF. V usage is TRBV9 and J usage is TRBJ1-3; D gene ambiguous. This CDR3 spans 14 amino acids. Germline V gene lookup returns CDR1 SGDLS and CDR2 YYNGEE. V lost 2 bases and J 0 bases, leaving 6 bases between the germline ends.

J is TRBJ2-1 and V is TRBV5-1; 11 bases are a match to TRBD1. The CDR3 spans 18 residues. V trimming: 0 bases; J trimming: 7 bases; junction bases outside the gene matches: 12. Germline values: CDR1 SGHRS, CDR2 YFSETQ. Here the CDR3 reads CASSLAITGTGGRNEQFF. CDR3 nucleotides: TGCGCCAGCAGCTTGGCCATCACCGGGACAGGGGGTCGGAATGAGCAGTTCTTC.

The chain is built from TRBV4-1 and TRBJ1-2, with D possibly TRBD1 on 6 matching bases. Trimming removed 4 bases from V and 4 bases from J, with 10 bases in between. Germline lookup yields CDR1 MGHRA and CDR2 YSYEKL. The CDR3 contains 13 residues. CDR3 region: CASSPDRFYGYTF. The CDR3 bases are TGCGCCAGCAGCCCAGACAGGTTCTATGGCTACACCTTC.

The chain joins TRBV2 to TRBJ2-7, with 7 bases identical to TRBD1. The CDR3 consists of 14 residues. Germline V gene data show CDR1 as SNHLY and CDR2 as FYNNEI. V lost 6 bases to trimming and J lost 3 bases; unmatched junction nucleotides: 8. For the CDR3, the DNA is TGTGCCAGCAGACGACAGGGCCCTGGCTACGAGCAGTACTTC. Its translation is CASRRQGPGYEQYF.

This chain links TRBV4-2 with TRBJ2-3; 7 bases map to TRBD2. The CDR3 totals 21 residues. J lost 3 bases, V lost 0 bases, and 21 bases had no gene match. Germline V lookup: CDR1 LGHNA, CDR2 YNFKEQ. The CDR3 spells CASSQDGRKGEGTHITDTQYF. In DNA, the CDR3 is TGTGCCAGCAGCCAAGACGGTAGGAAAGGGGAGGGGACGCACATAACAGATACGCAGTATTTT.

The chain combines TRBV11-2 with TRBJ2-7, with 7 bases matching TRBD2. This CDR3 comprises 13 residues. Per the germline V gene, CDR1 is SGHAT and CDR2 is FQNNGV. The junction had 2 bases not matched to a gene; V was cut back by 5 bases and J by 1 base. DNA of the CDR3: TGTGCCAGCAGCCCAGCGGGGTCCTACGAGCAGTACTTC. Amino acid sequence: CASSPAGSYEQYF.

V is TRBV15 and J is TRBJ2-7, with 10 bases matching TRBD1. Trimming removed 5 bases from V and 5 bases from J; junction bases left unmatched: 9. This CDR3 spans 15 amino acids. The germline CDR1 and CDR2 sequences are LNHNV and YYDKDF (reference sequence). In nucleotides, the CDR3 is TGTGCCACCAGCGTTCCCGGGACAGGGGCCCACGAGCAGTACTTC. Protein product: CATSVPGTGAHEQYF. Together with reference TRBV15 and TRBJ2-7, the CDR3 gives the full variable domain: DAMVIQNPRYQVTQFGKPVTLSCSQTLNHNVMYWYQQKSSQAPKLLFHYYDKDFNNEADTPDNFQSRRPNTSFCFLDIRSPGLGDTAMYLCATSVPGTGAHEQYFGPGTRLTVT.

The genes are TRBV28 and TRBJ1-2, with 7 bases matching TRBD1. V lost 5 bases to trimming and J lost 4 bases; unmatched junction nucleotides: 19. The CDR3 totals 18 residues. Germline V lookup: CDR1 MDHEN, CDR2 SYDVKM. The CDR3 sequence is CASSSPWTEGARGYGYTF. The CDR3 region has the DNA TGTGCCAGCAGTAGCCCTTGGACCGAGGGGGCGCGAGGCTATGGCTACACCTTC.

The table lists this clone with a count of one. The rearrangement uses TRBV10-3 and TRBJ1-3, with a tentative D call TRBD1 (6 bases). V lost 6 bases and J lost 4, with 19 bases in between. CDR1 is ENHRY, CDR2 SYGVKD, per germline. This CDR3 has 16 amino acids. The CDR3 is CAISGQIASSGNTIYF. The CDR3 nucleotides are TGTGCCATCAGCGGACAGATTGCGAGTTCGGGAAACACCATATATTTT.

Comment on this clone: This CDR3 is also generated by other DNA sequences in the sample. J is TRBJ1-2 and V is TRBV9, with 8 bases fitting TRBD1. The length of the CDR3 is 14 residues. The germline V gene has CDR1 SGDLS and CDR2 YYNGEE. With 3 bases clipped from V and 2 bases from J, the junction kept 3 bases outside the gene matches. The CDR3 here is CASSAGQGNYGYTF. The DNA of the CDR3 is TGTGCCAGCAGCGCTGGACAGGGAAACTATGGCTACACCTTC.

This rearrangement joins TRBV10-1 to TRBJ2-1; D is unclear. Deletions cut 10 bases from V and 8 bases from J, with 30 bases between. In germline, CDR1 is WNHNN, CDR2 SYGVQD (reference sequence). This CDR3 is built from 17 residues. CDR3 sequence: CAKRIDQRGLARHEQFF. The CDR3 DNA reads TGCGCCAAGAGGATCGATCAAAGAGGTTTGGCTAGGCATGAGCAGTTCTTC.

The chain couples TRBV4-1 to TRBJ2-5, with a possible D match to TRBD1 (5 bases). Trimming took 3 bases from V and 5 from J, leaving 16 bases between them. The CDR3 is made up of 15 amino acids. Looked up from germline, CDR1 is MGHRA and CDR2 is YSYEKL. CDR3 amino acids: CASSQGLSKGETQYF. In DNA form, the CDR3 reads TGCGCCAGCAGCCAGGGCCTATCGAAGGGGGAGACCCAGTACTTC.

This chain uses TRBV7-9 with TRBJ2-2, with TRBD1 identical over 9 bases. The CDR3 is made up of 13 amino acids. Per germline, CDR1 SEHNR and CDR2 FQNEAQ (reference sequence). V lost 11 bases and J lost 4; bases outside the gene matches: 5. The CDR3 sequence is CAGLGQGTGELFF. CDR3 bases: TGTGCCGGATTGGGACAGGGCACCGGGGAGCTGTTTTTT.

This chain connects TRBV2 to TRBJ2-3; TRBD2 matches at 13 bases. Looked up from germline, CDR1 is SNHLY and CDR2 is FYNNEI. The CDR3 has 15 amino acids. V shed 6 bases and J 0 bases; nucleotides not matched to a gene: 0. CDR3 region: CASRGLAGSTDTQYF. CDR3 bases: TGTGCCAGCAGGGGACTAGCGGGGAGCACAGATACGCAGTATTTT.

J is TRBJ2-3 and V is TRBV5-1; 9 bases are shared with TRBD2. This CDR3 contains 16 residues. Germline trimming cut 4 bases from V and 3 bases from J; bases unmatched to any gene: 9. The germline V gene has CDR1 SGHRS and CDR2 YFSETQ. CDR3 sequence (DNA): TGCGCCAGCAGCAGAGTTAGCGGGAGCATTACAGATACGCAGTATTTT. It codes for CASSRVSGSITDTQYF.

The chain couples TRBV7-8 to TRBJ1-4; a weak D match, TRBD1 (6 bases). The CDR3 loop spans 14 amino acids. Germline CDR1 reads SGHVS; CDR2 reads FQNEAQ. V lost 0 bases and J lost 8, with 10 bases in between. The CDR3 sequence: CASSLAGGREKLFF. CDR3 sequence (DNA): TGTGCCAGCAGCTTAGCGGGGGGGCGCGAAAAACTGTTTTTT.

The chain recombines TRBV19 with TRBJ1-2; 7 bases agree with TRBD1. The CDR3 is 13 amino acids. Looked up from germline, CDR1 is LNHDA and CDR2 is SQIVND (reference sequence). J gave up 4 bases and V 7 bases, and 6 bases lay outside the gene matches. The CDR3 reads CASTQDRVYGYTF. CDR3 in DNA: TGTGCCAGTACTCAAGACAGGGTCTATGGCTACACCTTC.

This chain joins TRBV20-1 and TRBJ2-3; 8 nucleotides line up with TRBD2. V lost 3 bases, J lost 2 bases, and 7 bases stayed unmatched. Germline loops: CDR1 DFQATT, CDR2 SNEGSKA (reference sequence). The CDR3 runs to 15 residues. This chain's CDR3 is CSASGSGSVTDTQYF. CDR3 DNA: TGCAGTGCTAGTGGCAGCGGGAGCGTCACAGATACGCAGTATTTT.

The rearrangement links TRBV6-2 or TRBV6-3 to TRBJ2-1; TRBD1 agrees at 9 bases. J was trimmed by 10 bases and V by 6 bases; bases with no gene match: 10. The CDR3 runs to 14 residues. The V gene's germline CDR1 is MNHEY and CDR2 SVGEGT. In DNA, the CDR3 is TGTGCCAGCAGCCGACAGGGGGAGGTCAGCGAGCAGTTCTTC. This encodes CASSRQGEVSEQFF.

About this clone itself: This same CDR3 is encoded by further DNA sequences in the sample. The chain uses TRBV4-2 and TRBJ2-7; possibly TRBD2 for D (7 bases). CDR3 length equals 15 residues. From germline, CDR1 is LGHNA and CDR2 YNFKEQ. Trimming removed 3 bases at V and 2 bases at J, with 14 bases between. CDR3 DNA: TGTGCCAGCAGCCAGGGGGGGGGCGCGACCTACGAGCAGTACTTC. Amino acid sequence: CASSQGGGATYEQYF.

CDR3 sequence (DNA): TGTGCCAGCAGCCAGGCCGGGACATCCTCCTACGAGCAGTACTTC. Its protein product is CASSQAGTSSYEQYF. The gene calls are TRBV27 and TRBJ2-7; weak D call: TRBD1 (6 bases). Germline lookup yields CDR1 MNHEY and CDR2 SMNVEV (reference sequence). Trimming removed 6 bases at V and 0 bases at J, with 15 bases between. CDR3 length: 15 amino acids.

The CDR3 DNA reads as TGTGCCAGCAAACGGGGAGGTAGCGAAAAACTGTTTTTT. This translates into CASKRGGSEKLFF. J is TRBJ1-4 and V is TRBV12-3 or TRBV12-4; D ambiguous. This CDR3 spans 13 amino acids. V was trimmed by 7 bases and J by 8 bases, leaving 14 bases between them.

This clone was observed a few times. CDR3 region: CASNTRGQGVQPQHF. CDR3 bases: TGTGCCAGCAACACAAGGGGACAGGGGGTTCAGCCCCAGCATTTT. The J gene is TRBJ1-5, the V gene TRBV6-5; 11 positions match TRBD1. CDR1 is MNHEY and CDR2 is SVGAGI in the germline V gene. With V trimmed by 7 bases and J by 6 bases, 8 bases remained unmatched. This CDR3 is built from 15 residues.

The chain carries TRBV4-2 and TRBJ1-6; D is ambiguous. The CDR3 contains 16 residues. The germline gives CDR1 LGHNA, CDR2 YNFKEQ. V was clipped by 0 bases and J by 0 bases, with 6 bases between them. CDR3 in amino acids: CASSQEENSYNSPLHF. The CDR3 coding sequence is TGTGCCAGCAGCCAAGAAGAGAACTCCTATAATTCACCCCTCCACTTT.

The rearrangement links TRBV7-9 to TRBJ2-6; TRBD2 agrees at 9 bases. V dropped 6 bases and J dropped 1; count of bases not matched to a gene: 10. The CDR3 loop spans 18 amino acids. In germline, CDR1 is SEHNR, CDR2 FQNEAQ (reference sequence). The DNA for the CDR3 is TGTGCCAGCAGGCCTGAAGCGGGAGGTCGTTCTGGGGCCAACGTCCTGACTTTC. Translating it yields CASRPEAGGRSGANVLTF.

This chain connects TRBV7-3 to TRBJ2-1; 9 bases are a match to TRBD1. The junction had 13 bases not matched to a gene; V was cut back by 2 bases and J by 5 bases. The CDR3 has 18 residues. Germline V lookup: CDR1 SGHTA, CDR2 FQGTGA. CDR3 nucleotide sequence: TGTGCCAGCAGCTTAGGTAGGGGCGAGGGGGACAGGGACAATGAGCAGTTCTTC. It specifies CASSLGRGEGDRDNEQFF.

The V and J genes are TRBV6-5 and TRBJ2-5; 7 bases align to TRBD2. Trimming took 6 bases from V and 3 from J; bases not matched to a gene: 4. The CDR3 runs 13 residues. Germline V lookup: CDR1 MNHEY, CDR2 SVGAGI. The CDR3 DNA is TGTGCCAGCAGCGGGAGGCAGGAAGAGACCCAGTACTTC. As protein: CASSGRQEETQYF.

V and J are TRBV30 and TRBJ2-2, with 8 bases matching TRBD1. Germline CDR1 is GTSNPN and CDR2 is SVGIG (reference sequence). The V gene end was trimmed by 1 base and the J gene end by 7 bases; junction bases not matched to a gene: 5. The CDR3 has 14 amino acids. This chain's CDR3 is CAWSGRGQGGELFF. The CDR3 DNA reads as TGTGCCTGGAGTGGCAGGGGGCAGGGCGGGGAGCTGTTTTTT.

This chain uses TRBV19 with TRBJ2-5; 7 bases align to TRBD1. CDR1 and CDR2 (germline): LNHDA, SQIVND (reference sequence). This CDR3 is built from 15 residues. The V and J ends lost 2 bases and 4 bases, in that order; junction bases with no gene match: 7. The CDR3 DNA follows: TGTGCCAGTAGTATACGGTCGGGGACAGTAGAGACCCAGTACTTC. Translated: CASSIRSGTVETQYF.

V usage is TRBV21-1 and J usage is TRBJ1-4; the D segment call TRBD1 is taken from the table without a DNA check. TRBV21-1 is given as a pseudogene. This CDR3 has 16 residues. The chain's CDR3 is CASSRSTGGTNEKLFF. Written as DNA, the CDR3 is TGTGCCAGCAGCCGGTCAACAGGGGGCACTAATGAAAAACTGTTTTTT.

The rearrangement joins TRBV5-1 to TRBJ2-3; D is perhaps TRBD2 (6 bases). V was clipped by 4 bases and J by 9 bases, with 18 bases between them. This CDR3 has 14 amino acids. Germline V gives CDR1 SGHRS, CDR2 YFSETQ. The CDR3 loop reads CASSGGTGQGTQYF. Written as DNA, the CDR3 is TGCGCCAGCAGCGGGGGGACGGGGCAGGGCACGCAGTATTTT.

V gene TRBV7-9 combines with J gene TRBJ1-4; D is uncertain. The germline V gene encodes CDR1 SEHNR and CDR2 FQNEAQ (reference sequence). Trimming cost V 1 base and J 8 bases, with 14 bases left between them. There are 15 residues in the CDR3. The CDR3 region is CASSLGAGIGEKLFF. CDR3 DNA sequence: TGTGCCAGCAGCTTAGGGGCGGGAATTGGAGAAAAACTGTTTTTT.